This TCR beta chain derives from a study of blood T cell repertoires in COVID-19. Turning to the study itself: Both acute and convalescent COVID-19 samples were obtained from the United States, Italy and Spain. From T cells, B-cell-depleted T cells, or PBMCs came the material, which was cDNA or gDNA.

Authors' data handling: Nucleated cell number was recorded as an estimate derived from reference gene primer amplification. Assay used: immunoSEQ multiplex PCR; TCRdb lists only in-frame clones, some missing. From that table come the V and J calls and clone size; the DNA was used to work out D and trimming. The repertoire consists of some 250,000 clones, with approximately 83% occurring once and the leading ten covering about 3%. This clonotype originated in a woman in her twenties or thirties who had recovered from COVID-19. The material sequenced was peripheral blood.

The CDR3 sequence is CASSIPRTSGGAVGIGEQFF. CDR3 DNA: TGCGCCAGCTCCATCCCGAGAACTAGCGGGGGGGCTGTAGGTATCGGTGAGCAGTTCTTC. This chain joins TRBV23-1 and TRBJ2-1; 13 bases are shared with TRBD2. TRBV23-1 is placed among ORFs of uncertain function. The CDR3 sequence is 20 residues long. Trimming cost V 8 bases and J 9 bases; bases outside gene matches: 25.